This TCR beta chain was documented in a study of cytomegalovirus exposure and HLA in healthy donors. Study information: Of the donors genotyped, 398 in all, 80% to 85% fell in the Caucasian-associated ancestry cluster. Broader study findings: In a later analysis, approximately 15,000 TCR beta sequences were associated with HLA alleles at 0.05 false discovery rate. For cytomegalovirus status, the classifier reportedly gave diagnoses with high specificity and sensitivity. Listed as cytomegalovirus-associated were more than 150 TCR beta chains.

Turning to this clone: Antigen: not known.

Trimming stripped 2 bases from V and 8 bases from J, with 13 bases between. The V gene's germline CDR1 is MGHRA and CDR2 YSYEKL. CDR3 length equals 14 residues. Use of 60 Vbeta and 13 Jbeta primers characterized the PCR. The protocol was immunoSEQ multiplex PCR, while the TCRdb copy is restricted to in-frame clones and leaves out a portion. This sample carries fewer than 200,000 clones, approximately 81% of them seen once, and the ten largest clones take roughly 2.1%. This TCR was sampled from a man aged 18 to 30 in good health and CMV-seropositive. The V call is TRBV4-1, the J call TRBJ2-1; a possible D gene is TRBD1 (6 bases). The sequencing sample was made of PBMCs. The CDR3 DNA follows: TGCGCCAGCAGCCAAAGGCAGGGGCGCGATGAGCAGTTCTTC. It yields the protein CASSQRQGRDEQFF.